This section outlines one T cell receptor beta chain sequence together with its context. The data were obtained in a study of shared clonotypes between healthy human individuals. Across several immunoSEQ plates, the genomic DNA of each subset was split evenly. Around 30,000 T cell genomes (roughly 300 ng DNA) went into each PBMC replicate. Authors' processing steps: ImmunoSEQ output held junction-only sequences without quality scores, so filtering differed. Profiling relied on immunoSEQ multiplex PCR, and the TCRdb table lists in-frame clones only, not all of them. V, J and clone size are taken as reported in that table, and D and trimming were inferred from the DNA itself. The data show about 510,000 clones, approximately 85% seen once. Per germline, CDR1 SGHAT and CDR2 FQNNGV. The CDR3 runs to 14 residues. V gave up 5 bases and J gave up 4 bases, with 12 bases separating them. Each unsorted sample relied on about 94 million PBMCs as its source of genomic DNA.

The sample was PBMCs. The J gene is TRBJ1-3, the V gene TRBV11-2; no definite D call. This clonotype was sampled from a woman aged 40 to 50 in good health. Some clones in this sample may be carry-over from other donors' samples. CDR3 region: CASSPLVSGNTIYF. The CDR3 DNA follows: TGTGCCAGCAGCCCCCTGGTTTCGGGAAACACCATATATTTT.